These 25 T cell receptor beta chains were all obtained from the same sample, sequenced in a study of T cells in Graves' hyperthyroidism and ophthalmopathy. There were TCR beta CDR3 regions amplified from RNA transcripts. TCR CDR3 regions were first amplified by RT-PCR with HTBI primers. TCRdb reanalysed the multiplex PCR reads using MiXCR and keeps one entry per CDR3 protein. The sample lists hundreds of thousands of distinct CDR3 sequences, 16% occurring once. Sequencing used blood. The receptors come from a woman aged 25 to 39 with Graves' hyperthyroidism.

This clonotype has at least ten counts. The V gene is TRBV11-3, the J gene TRBJ1-1, with 7 bases lining up with TRBD1. The CDR3 extends over 14 amino acids. Germline V gene lookup returns CDR1 SGHNT and CDR2 YENEEA. Unmatched junction bases numbered 5, after V lost 5 bases and J lost 2 bases. CDR3 DNA: TGTGCCAGCAGCACGACAGGGTTAAACACTGAAGCTTTCTTT. Its protein product is CASSTTGLNTEAFF.

This clonotype appeared a few times. The chain carries TRBV18 and TRBJ2-3, with D perhaps TRBD1 or TRBD2 (5 bases each). Trimming shortened V by 3 bases and J by 0 bases, and 13 bases separated the two germline ends. The CDR3 totals 16 residues. Germline V gene sequence: CDR1 KGHSH, CDR2 LQKENI. This CDR3 reads CASSPRGASSTDTQYF. CDR3 nucleotide sequence: TGTGCCAGCTCACCGAGAGGGGCGTCTAGCACAGATACGCAGTATTTT.

This chain links TRBV5-1 with TRBJ2-1; TRBD2 aligns across 10 bases. With 4 bases clipped from V and 7 bases from J, the junction kept 8 bases outside the gene matches. The V gene's germline CDR1 is SGHRS and CDR2 YFSETQ. The CDR3 consists of 15 residues. The CDR3 protein is CASSLAGESMNEQFF. CDR3 sequence (DNA): TGCGCCAGCAGCCTAGCGGGAGAGTCAATGAATGAGCAGTTCTTC.

V gene TRBV2 combines with J gene TRBJ1-6, with D unclear. V was pared by 6 bases and J by 10 bases, with 19 bases between. Germline-derived CDR1 and CDR2 are SNHLY and FYNNEI. The CDR3 covers 15 residues. The CDR3 is CASRVEWLGNSPLHF. CDR3 DNA sequence: TGTGCCAGCAGGGTGGAATGGCTGGGAAACTCACCCCTCCACTTT.

CDR3 sequence reads: CAISDASGRSDETQYF. CDR3 bases: TGTGCCATCAGTGACGCTAGCGGGAGGTCCGATGAGACCCAGTACTTC. The rearrangement joins TRBV10-3 to TRBJ2-5, with 11 bases lining up with TRBD2. Trimming cost V 3 bases and J 5 bases; bases outside gene matches: 8. Germline V lookup: CDR1 ENHRY, CDR2 SYGVKD. The CDR3 is 16 residues long.

The chain has TRBV6-1 and TRBJ1-1; a weak D match, TRBD1 (6 bases). V was trimmed by 3 bases and J by 1 base, leaving 18 bases between them. Germline lookup yields CDR1 MNHNS and CDR2 SASEGT. The CDR3 contains 17 residues. The CDR3 reads CASSDTARGGQNTEAFF. The CDR3 DNA sequence: TGTGCCAGCAGTGATACGGCCCGAGGGGGGCAGAACACTGAAGCTTTCTTT.

This clonotype was counted between two and nine times. This chain connects TRBV2 to TRBJ1-5; unclear D gene. CDR1 and CDR2 (germline): SNHLY, FYNNEI. The V gene lost 4 bases and the J gene lost 0 bases, with 7 bases spanning the gap. The CDR3 runs to 14 residues. CDR3 sequence (DNA): TGTGCCAGCAGTGCCCTAGATAGCAATCAGCCCCAGCATTTT. Its translation: CASSALDSNQPQHF.

The gene calls are TRBV20-1 and TRBJ1-4; 8 bases align to TRBD1. The CDR3 is 12 amino acids. Per germline, CDR1 DFQATT and CDR2 SNEGSKA (reference sequence). The V segment lost 3 bases and the J segment 8 bases; nucleotides outside the gene matches: 2. CDR3 in amino acids: CSARTGDEKLFF. The CDR3 DNA follows: TGCAGTGCTAGGACAGGGGACGAAAAACTGTTTTTT.

J is TRBJ2-2 and V is TRBV30; either TRBD1 or TRBD2 may fit D (5 bases each). V lost 3 bases and J lost 6, with 8 bases in between. CDR3 size: 12 residues. Germline V gives CDR1 GTSNPN, CDR2 SVGIG (reference sequence). CDR3 sequence reads: CAWSGTAGELFF. CDR3 DNA: TGTGCCTGGAGCGGGACGGCCGGGGAGCTGTTTTTT.

The J gene is TRBJ2-1, the V gene TRBV28; D might be TRBD1 (5 bases). The CDR3 totals 14 residues. Between the trimmed V and J ends, which lost 6 bases and 4 bases, there was a span of 13 bases. Germline V CDR1 and CDR2: MDHEN, SYDVKM. CDR3: CASRGHTSYNEQFF. CDR3 coding DNA: TGTGCCAGCAGAGGACATACCAGTTACAATGAGCAGTTCTTC. Full variable domain (remainder filled in from reference TRBV28 and TRBJ2-1): DVKVTQSSRYLVKRTGEKVFLECVQDMDHENMFWYRQDPGLGLRLIYFSYDVKMKEKGDIPEGYSVSREKKERFSLILESASTNQTSMYLCASRGHTSYNEQFFGPGTRLTVL.

In its sample, this clonotype was seen many times. V is TRBV10-3 and J is TRBJ2-1; 8 bases agree with TRBD2. This CDR3 has 14 amino acids. Per germline, CDR1 ENHRY and CDR2 SYGVKD. The trim removed 7 bases at V and 8 bases at J, leaving 10 bases unmatched. The CDR3 loop reads CAINVAGSGHEQFF. In nucleotides, the CDR3 is TGTGCCATCAACGTAGCGGGGTCGGGGCATGAGCAGTTCTTC.

This clonotype was seen only a few times. The rearrangement links TRBV5-5 to TRBJ2-1, with a possible D match to TRBD2 (6 bases). Trimming cost V 2 bases and J 7 bases, with 13 bases left between them. This CDR3 spans 14 amino acids. Germline CDR1 is SGHKS and CDR2 is YYEKEE (reference sequence). CDR3 DNA sequence: TGTGCCAGCAGCTTTTTTTCGGGGGAGAATGAGCAGTTCTTC. This translates into CASSFFSGENEQFF. The full variable domain, with the rest looked up from reference TRBV5-5 and TRBJ2-1, is DAGVTQSPTHLIKTRGQQVTLRCSPISGHKSVSWYQQVLGQGPQFIFQYYEKEERGRGNFPDRFSARQFPNYSSELNVNALLLGDSALYLCASSFFSGENEQFFGPGTRLTVL.

This chain joins TRBV2 and TRBJ1-2; D remains ambiguous. The length of the CDR3 is 12 residues. CDR1 is SNHLY and CDR2 is FYNNEI in the germline V gene. Deletions cut 9 bases from V and 4 bases from J, with 12 bases between. CDR3 sequence: CARTSTLYGYTF. In nucleotides, the CDR3 is TGTGCCAGAACCTCAACTCTCTATGGCTACACCTTC.

In this sample, this clonotype turned up many times. This chain links TRBV28 with TRBJ2-7; 8 bases align to TRBD1. Per the germline V gene, CDR1 is MDHEN and CDR2 is SYDVKM. Germline trimming cut 1 base from V and 1 base from J; bases unmatched to any gene: 6. The CDR3 runs 16 residues. This chain's CDR3 is CASSLSRTGPSYEQYF. CDR3 DNA: TGTGCCAGCAGTTTATCCCGGACAGGGCCATCCTACGAGCAGTACTTC.

This clonotype was seen repeatedly, ten times or more. The chain links TRBV20-1 to TRBJ2-4, with TRBD1 as a possible D gene (6 bases). Germline CDR1 and CDR2: DFQATT and SNEGSKA (reference sequence). CDR3 length: 13 residues. Trimming removed 1 base from V and 5 bases from J, with 9 bases in between. As DNA, the CDR3 is TGCAGTGCTAGAGCAGCAGGGGAAAACATTCAGTACTTC. This codes for CSARAAGENIQYF.

The V call is TRBV27, the J call TRBJ1-4, with 10 bases lining up with TRBD1. Trimming took 6 bases from V and 8 from J; bases not matched to a gene: 6. From germline, CDR1 is MNHEY and CDR2 SMNVEV (reference sequence). The CDR3 runs to 14 residues. CDR3 protein: CASSDRGHGEKLFF. CDR3 DNA sequence: TGTGCCAGCAGCGACAGGGGGCACGGGGAAAAACTGTTTTTT.

The table lists this clonotype with many counts. The chain employs TRBV5-1 and TRBJ2-5, with D unresolved. V gave up 4 bases and J gave up 4 bases, with 14 bases separating them. Germline lookup yields CDR1 SGHRS and CDR2 YFSETQ. This CDR3 contains 14 residues. CDR3 sequence (DNA): TGCGCCAGCAGCGGCGTGGGGAAGGCAGAGACCCAGTACTTC. It is translated as CASSGVGKAETQYF.

This clonotype was counted ten times or more. This chain connects TRBV30 to TRBJ2-1; tentative D call: TRBD1 (5 bases). Trimming left V 0 bases short and J 9 bases short, with 9 bases between. CDR1 and CDR2 (germline): GTSNPN, SVGIG (reference sequence). The CDR3 runs to 12 residues. The CDR3, as DNA: TGTGCCTGGAGTGTACTTGGGGCTGAGCAGTTCTTC. Translation gives CAWSVLGAEQFF.

As regards this clonotype: A single base separates this from a much larger clone, so it may be a read error. This rearrangement joins TRBV18 to TRBJ2-7, with D unresolved. There are 14 residues in the CDR3. The germline V gene encodes CDR1 KGHSH and CDR2 LQKENI. The CDR3 reads CASSPPSHSCEQYF. DNA for the CDR3: TGTGCCAGCTCCCCGCCGAGCCATTCCTGCGAGCAGTACTTC.

This clonotype was picked up many times. The gene calls are TRBV30 and TRBJ2-1, with 12 bases fitting TRBD2. The CDR3 runs 17 residues. Looked up from germline, CDR1 is GTSNPN and CDR2 is SVGIG (reference sequence). The ends lost 0 bases at V and 3 bases at J; junction bases unmatched: 6. The CDR3 DNA is TGTGCCTGGAGTGTACGGACTAGCGGGGCCCACTACAATGAGCAGTTCTTC. This translates into CAWSVRTSGAHYNEQFF.

This clonotype was detected ten times or more. This sequence joins TRBV6-2 or TRBV6-3 and TRBJ1-5, with 10 bases identical to TRBD1. CDR1 is MNHEY and CDR2 is SVGEGT in the germline V gene. The CDR3 contains 15 residues. The ends lost 6 bases at V and 6 bases at J; junction bases unmatched: 8. In DNA form, the CDR3 reads TGTGCCAGCAGCTACCGGACAGGGGGAGGTCAGCCCCAGCATTTT. It translates to CASSYRTGGGQPQHF.

A remark on this clonotype: This may be a read error, as it is one base from a much larger clone. The gene calls are TRBV6-5 and TRBJ1-2, with TRBD1 matching 7 bases. Germline V gives CDR1 MNHEY, CDR2 SVGAGI. CDR3 length: 14 residues. The J segment lost 6 bases and the V segment lost 2 bases, leaving 6 bases of the junction unmatched. As DNA, the CDR3 is TGTGCCAGCAGTTACGCTACAGGGGCGAATGGCTACACCTTC. This sequence encodes CASSYATGANGYTF.

The table lists this clonotype with many counts. The chain has TRBV2 and TRBJ1-2; 9 nucleotides agree with TRBD1. The CDR3 length is 21 residues. Germline lookup yields CDR1 SNHLY and CDR2 FYNNEI. V shed 6 bases and J 0 bases; nucleotides not matched to a gene: 23. The CDR3 region is CASSDPGQGETSPGANYGYTF. The CDR3 DNA follows: TGTGCCAGCAGCGACCCGGGACAGGGTGAAACCTCCCCCGGGGCTAACTATGGCTACACCTTC.

Many counts were recorded for this clonotype. The chain is built from TRBV4-1 and TRBJ2-3, with 13 bases matching TRBD2. There are 18 residues in the CDR3. The V segment lost 4 bases and the J segment 1 base; nucleotides outside the gene matches: 8. Germline V gene lookup returns CDR1 MGHRA and CDR2 YSYEKL. CDR3 sequence reads: CASSRGLAGVVGTDTQYF. As DNA, the CDR3 is TGCGCCAGCAGCCGAGGACTAGCGGGAGTTGTTGGCACAGATACGCAGTATTTT.

At least ten counts were recorded for this clonotype. V gene TRBV3-1 combines with J gene TRBJ2-1, with TRBD1 as a possible D gene (6 bases). Trimming took off 8 bases at V and 14 bases at J, with 16 bases between the two ends. Germline CDR1 is LGHDT and CDR2 is YNNKEL (reference sequence). This CDR3 has 11 amino acids. CDR3 amino acids: CASRLRDIKFF. In DNA, the CDR3 is TGTGCCAGCCGCCTCCGGGACATAAAGTTCTTC.